This T cell receptor (beta chain) was sequenced for a study of cytomegalovirus exposure and HLA in healthy donors. Study-level background: Sequencing of around 200 million T cells in an earlier analysis found roughly 120 million unique TCR beta sequences.

As for this clone: The target antigen is unknown.

Donors likely had unrecorded immune exposures despite being nominally healthy when sampled. The primer mix had 60 Vbeta and 13 Jbeta primers. How the authors handled the data: Later work found 65 million to 90 million unique TCR beta chains, with about 10 million shared. Using immunoSEQ multiplex PCR, the repertoire was profiled, and TCRdb retains in-frame clones only, with some absent. That table furnishes V, J and clone size, whereas the DNA furnished D and trimming. Recorded for this sample: 100,000 to 150,000 clones. CDR3 size: 16 residues. The V gene end was trimmed by 3 bases and the J gene end by 4 bases; junction bases not matched to a gene: 7. Germline CDR1 and CDR2: SGDLS and YYNGEE. Study-level findings and limits: The HLA-A and HLA-B alleles of most subjects were reportedly predicted accurately from TCR beta sequences.

This sequence originates from a woman in her 40s in good health and CMV-seronegative. What was sequenced was PBMCs. The chain is built from TRBV9 and TRBJ2-1; 10 bases align to TRBD2. CDR3 sequence reads: CASSASGGTSYNEQFF. The CDR3, as DNA: TGTGCCAGCAGCGCTAGCGGGGGTACTTCGTACAATGAGCAGTTCTTC.